This T cell receptor beta chain derives from a study of shared clonotypes between healthy human individuals. Germline CDR1 LNHDA, CDR2 SQIVND (reference sequence). V lost 3 bases to trimming and J lost 4 bases; unmatched junction nucleotides: 3. CDR3 length equals 14 residues. This clone was counted many times. Only in-frame clones appear in the TCRdb table, and some are missing; sequencing was by immunoSEQ multiplex PCR. The data hold 950,000 to 1,300,000 clones, with 70% to 80% observed a single time. The source is a man younger than 35 in good health. V gene TRBV19 combines with J gene TRBJ1-2; 9 nucleotides line up with TRBD1. The source material was memory CD4+ T cells sorted from blood. Subset here: CD45RA-negative fraction. CDR3 loop: CASSIPGQGYGYTF. CDR3 sequence (DNA): TGTGCCAGTAGTATTCCGGGACAGGGCTATGGCTACACCTTC.